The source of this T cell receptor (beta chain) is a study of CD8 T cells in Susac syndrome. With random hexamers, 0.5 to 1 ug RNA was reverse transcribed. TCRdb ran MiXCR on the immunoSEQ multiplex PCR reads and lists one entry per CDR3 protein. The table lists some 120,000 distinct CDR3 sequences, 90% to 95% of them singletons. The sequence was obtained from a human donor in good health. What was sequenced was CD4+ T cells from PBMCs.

The CDR3 coding sequence is TGTGCCACCAGCGGCCCTAGTGAGGACACCATATATTTT. Amino acids: CATSGPSEDTIYF. This sequence joins TRBV24-1 and TRBJ1-3, with D hard to call. Trimming shortened V by 7 bases and J by 8 bases, and 14 bases separated the two germline ends. This CDR3 spans 13 amino acids. Germline assignment: CDR1 KGHDR and CDR2 SFDVKD.